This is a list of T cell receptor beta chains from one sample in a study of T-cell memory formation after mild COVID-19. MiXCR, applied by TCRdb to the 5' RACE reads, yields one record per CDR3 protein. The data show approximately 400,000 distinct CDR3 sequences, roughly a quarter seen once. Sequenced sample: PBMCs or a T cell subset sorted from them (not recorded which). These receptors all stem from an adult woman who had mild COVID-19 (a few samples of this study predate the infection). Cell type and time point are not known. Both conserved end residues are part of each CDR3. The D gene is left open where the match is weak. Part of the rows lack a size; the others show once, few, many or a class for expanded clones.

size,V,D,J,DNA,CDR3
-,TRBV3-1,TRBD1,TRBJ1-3,TGTGCCAGCAGCCATAGGACAGGGGGCGCCGGGACTGGAAACACCATATATTTT,CASSHRTGGAGTGNTIYF
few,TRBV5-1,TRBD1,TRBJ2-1,TGCGCCAGCAGCCACGGACAGGGATCCTACAATGAGCAGTTCTTC,CASSHGQGSYNEQFF
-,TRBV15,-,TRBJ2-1,TGTGCCACCAGCAGAGATACAGCGTCGAAAGAGCAGTTCTTC,CATSRDTASKEQFF
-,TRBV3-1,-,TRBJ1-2,TGTGCCAGCAGCCAAGTAAGGCAGCTTTATGGCTACACCTTC,CASSQVRQLYGYTF
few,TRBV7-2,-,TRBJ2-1,TGTGCCAGCAGCTTGTACGGGAGCTCCTACAATGAGCAGTTCTTC,CASSLYGSSYNEQFF
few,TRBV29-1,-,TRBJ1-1,TGCAGCGTTGGGGGTCTGAACACTGAAGCTTTCTTT,CSVGGLNTEAFF
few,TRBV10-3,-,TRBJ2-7,TGTGCCATCAGTCCCCTACAGGGAGGCCTCTACGAGCAGTACTTC,CAISPLQGGLYEQYF
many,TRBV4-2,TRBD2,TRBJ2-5,TGTGCCAGCAGCCTTGGGACTAGCGGGAGTCGGGAGACCCAGTACTTC,CASSLGTSGSRETQYF
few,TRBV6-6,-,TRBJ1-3,TGTGCCAGCAGAGCAGGGAGCTCTGGAAACACCATATATTTT,CASRAGSSGNTIYF
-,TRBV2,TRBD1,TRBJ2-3,TGTGCCAGCAGTGAGCCGACAGGGGTCACAGATACGCAGTATTTT,CASSEPTGVTDTQYF
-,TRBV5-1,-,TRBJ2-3,TGCGCCAGCAGCTTGGGACAGGGAGGAACCACAGATACGCAGTATTTT,CASSLGQGGTTDTQYF
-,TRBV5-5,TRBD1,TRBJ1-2,TGTGCCAGCAGCCCGAGGGCGGGACAGGGGACTAACTATGGCTACACCTTC,CASSPRAGQGTNYGYTF
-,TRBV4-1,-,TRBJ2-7,TGCGCCAGCAGCCAAGAGGTCGCACCAGCGACCTACGAGCAGTACTTC,CASSQEVAPATYEQYF
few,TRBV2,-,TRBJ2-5,TGTGCCAGCAGTCCCCTGGAGACCCAGTACTTC,CASSPLETQYF
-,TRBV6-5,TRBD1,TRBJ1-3,TGTGCCAGCAGTTACTCGAAGGGACAGGGCCCTTCTGGAAACACCATATATTTT,CASSYSKGQGPSGNTIYF
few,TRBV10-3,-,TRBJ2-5,TGTGCCATCAGTGGTTCGATAGGGAGCCAAGAGACCCAGTACTTC,CAISGSIGSQETQYF
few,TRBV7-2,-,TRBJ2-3,TGTGCCAGCAGCTCCCAGCTGAGGAGCCCCCTCCCAGATACGCAGTATTTT,CASSSQLRSPLPDTQYF
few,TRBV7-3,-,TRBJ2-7,TGTGCCAGCAGCATCCTCTCAGCGGGTCACGAGCAGTACTTC,CASSILSAGHEQYF
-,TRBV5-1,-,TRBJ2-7,TGCGCCAGCACCTTGGGGATAGGCATCTCCTACGAGCAGTACTTC,CASTLGIGISYEQYF
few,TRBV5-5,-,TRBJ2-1,TGTGCCAGCAGCTTGGCAGGGATACAGGGCTACAATGAGCAGTTCTTC,CASSLAGIQGYNEQFF
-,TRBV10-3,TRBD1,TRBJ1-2,TGTGCCATCAGTGCCTCGGACAGGTCAGGTGGCTACACCTTC,CAISASDRSGGYTF
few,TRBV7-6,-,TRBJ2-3,TGTGCCAGCAGCCAAACTAGGAACACAGATACGCAGTATTTT,CASSQTRNTDTQYF
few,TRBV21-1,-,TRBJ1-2,TGTGTCCGGCTATATGGCTACACCTTC,CVRLYGYTF
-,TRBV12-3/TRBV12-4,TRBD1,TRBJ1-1,TGTGCCAGCAGCACCCGGGACAGGCGCCCGGTTGGGGCTTTCTTT,CASSTRDRRPVGAFF
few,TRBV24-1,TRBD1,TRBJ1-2,TGTGCCACCAGTGCGTCGGGACAGCTTTATGGCTACACCTTC,CATSASGQLYGYTF
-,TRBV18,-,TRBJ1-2,TGTGCCAGCTCACCCATGAATCCTCGTGAGAGGAATGGCTACACCTTC,CASSPMNPRERNGYTF
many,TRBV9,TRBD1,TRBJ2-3,TGTGCCAGCAGCCCCAGGACAGGGGGAGATACGCAGTATTTT,CASSPRTGGDTQYF
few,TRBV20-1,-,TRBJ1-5,TGCAGTGCTAGGAGCGAAGGCTCCTATAGCAATCAGCCCCAGCATTTT,CSARSEGSYSNQPQHF
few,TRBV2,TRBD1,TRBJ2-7,TGTGCCAGCAGAGAACAGGGGTTACCCTACGAGCAGTACTTC,CASREQGLPYEQYF
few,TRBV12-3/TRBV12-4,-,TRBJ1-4,TGTGCCAGCAGTTTCCTCCTGGAGAGCCTACTGTTTTTT,CASSFLLESLLFF
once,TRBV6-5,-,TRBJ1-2,TGTGCCAGCAGTATTGACGGGGCTAACTATGGCTACACCTTC,CASSIDGANYGYTF
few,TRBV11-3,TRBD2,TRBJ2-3,TGTGCCAGCAGCTTAGATTTCCGCACTAGCGGGGACCAAGCGGATACGCAGTATTTT,CASSLDFRTSGDQADTQYF
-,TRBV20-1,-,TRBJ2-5,TGCAGTGCCACTTTGGACTTCAAAGAGACCCAGTACTTC,CSATLDFKETQYF
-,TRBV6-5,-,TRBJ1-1,TGTGCCAGCAGACAGCCCATGAACACTGAAGCTTTCTTT,CASRQPMNTEAFF
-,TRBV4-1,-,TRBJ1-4,TGCGCCAGCAGCCCCCAGGGCCCGGGAGTTCGCGAAAAACTGTTTTTT,CASSPQGPGVREKLFF
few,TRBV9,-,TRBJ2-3,TGTGCCAGCAGCGTAGGGGGCAGGACTAGCACAGATACGCAGTATTTT,CASSVGGRTSTDTQYF
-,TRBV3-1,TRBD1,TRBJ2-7,TGTGCCAGCAGCCTCCCCGGGACAGGGACCTACGAGCAGTACTTC,CASSLPGTGTYEQYF
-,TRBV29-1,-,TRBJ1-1,TGCAGCGGCGCGAGGGGGGTGAACACTGAAGCTTTCTTT,CSGARGVNTEAFF
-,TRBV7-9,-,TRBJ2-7,TGTGCCAGCAACGGGGAGGACTACGAGCAGTACTTC,CASNGEDYEQYF
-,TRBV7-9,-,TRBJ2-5,TGTGCCAGCAGCAAGACCCCTCTCAAGGAGACCCAGTACTTC,CASSKTPLKETQYF
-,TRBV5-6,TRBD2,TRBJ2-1,TGTGCCAGCAGCTTCGCCACGGGGGGAGGCAATGAGCAGTTCTTC,CASSFATGGGNEQFF
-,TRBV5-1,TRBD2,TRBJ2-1,TGCGCCAGCACCCGCGGGAGTCAGGAGAATGAGCAGTTCTTC,CASTRGSQENEQFF
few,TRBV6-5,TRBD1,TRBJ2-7,TGTGCCAGCAGCATCGCCGGACGACAGGGCGAGCGGTACTTC,CASSIAGRQGERYF
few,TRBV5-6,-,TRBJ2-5,TGTGCCAGCAGCAAACCCGCCCGTGAAGGGAGGCAGACCCAGTACTTC,CASSKPAREGRQTQYF
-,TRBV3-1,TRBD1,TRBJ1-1,TGTGCCAGCAGCCAAGGACAGGGTATGAACACTGAAGCTTTCTTT,CASSQGQGMNTEAFF
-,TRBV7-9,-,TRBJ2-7,TGTGCCAGCAGCTCCGTAGCCTACGAGCAGTACTTC,CASSSVAYEQYF
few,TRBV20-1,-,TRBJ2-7,TGCAGTGCCCAGAGGGGAGGCTCCTACGAGCAGTACTTC,CSAQRGGSYEQYF
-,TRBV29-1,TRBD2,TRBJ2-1,TGCAGCCTGCAGCGGGAGGTGGGTAACAATGAGCAGTTCTTC,CSLQREVGNNEQFF
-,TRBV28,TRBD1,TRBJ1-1,TGTGCCAGCAGTTCCCCAGGGGGCGCCATGAACACTGAAGCTTTCTTT,CASSSPGGAMNTEAFF
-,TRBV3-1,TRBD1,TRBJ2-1,TGTGCCAGCAGCCAAGCGACAGGGGCCGTCAATGAGCAGTTCTTC,CASSQATGAVNEQFF
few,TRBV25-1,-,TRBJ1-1,TGTGCCAGCATCATGACAGGTGTGATGGGCACTGAAGCTTTCTTT,CASIMTGVMGTEAFF